The 2 T cell receptor beta chains given below trace back to one sample, sequenced in a study of T cells in Graves' hyperthyroidism and ophthalmopathy. TCR beta CDR3 sequences were amplified from RNA transcripts. During a first-round RT-PCR of the TCR CDR3, the HTBI primer set was used. TCRdb analysed the multiplex PCR reads with MiXCR anew, one entry per CDR3 protein. The sample consists of 450,000 to 700,000 distinct CDR3 sequences, roughly 50% of them appearing once. The specimen was peripheral blood or thyroid tissue (not recorded which). The source is an adult woman with Graves' disease, either hyperthyroidism or ophthalmopathy (not recorded which).

The table lists this clonotype with a few counts. This chain connects TRBV20-1 to TRBJ2-7; the D gene is possibly TRBD1 (6 bases). V was shortened by 3 bases and J by 4 bases, with 10 bases between the two germline ends. Germline V gene data show CDR1 as DFQATT and CDR2 as SNEGSKA (reference sequence). The CDR3 extends over 12 amino acids. The CDR3 nucleotides read TGCAGTGCTAGTGGGGGCCAATACGAGCAGTACTTC. This gives the protein CSASGGQYEQYF.

This rearrangement joins TRBV7-6 to TRBJ1-3; D remains unclear. CDR1 and CDR2 (germline): SGHVS, FNYEAQ. Trimming left V 1 base short and J 1 base short, with 11 bases between. The CDR3 length is 16 residues. The CDR3: CASSLGSLGSGNTIYF. CDR3 nucleotide sequence: TGTGCCAGCAGCTTAGGTTCACTCGGGTCTGGAAACACCATATATTTT.